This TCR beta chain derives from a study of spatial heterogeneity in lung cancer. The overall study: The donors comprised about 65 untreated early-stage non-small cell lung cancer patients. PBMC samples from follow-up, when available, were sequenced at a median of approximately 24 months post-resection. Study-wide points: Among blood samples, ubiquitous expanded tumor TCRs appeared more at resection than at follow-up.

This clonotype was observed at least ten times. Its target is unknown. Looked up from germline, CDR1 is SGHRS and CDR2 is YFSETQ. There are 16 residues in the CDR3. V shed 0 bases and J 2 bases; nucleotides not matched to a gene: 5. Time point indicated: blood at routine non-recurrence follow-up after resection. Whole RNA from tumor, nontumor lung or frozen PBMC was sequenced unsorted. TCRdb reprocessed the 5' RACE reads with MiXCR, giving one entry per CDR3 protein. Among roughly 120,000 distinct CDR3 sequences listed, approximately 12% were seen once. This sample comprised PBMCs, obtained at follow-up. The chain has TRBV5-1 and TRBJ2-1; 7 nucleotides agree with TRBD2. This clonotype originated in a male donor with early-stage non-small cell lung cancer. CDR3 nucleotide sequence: TGCGCCAGCAGCTTGGAACCGGGGGGTGCCTACAATGAGCAGTTCTTC. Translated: CASSLEPGGAYNEQFF.